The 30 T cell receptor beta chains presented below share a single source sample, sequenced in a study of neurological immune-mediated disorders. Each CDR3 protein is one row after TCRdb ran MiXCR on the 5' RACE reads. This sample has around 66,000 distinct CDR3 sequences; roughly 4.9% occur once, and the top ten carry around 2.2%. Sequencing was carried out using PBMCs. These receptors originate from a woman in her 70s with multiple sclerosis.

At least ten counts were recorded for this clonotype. The CDR3 loop reads CASSQEDRGSGYTF. CDR3 DNA sequence: TGTGCCAGCAGCCAAGAGGACAGGGGAAGTGGCTACACCTTC. The chain employs TRBV4-2 and TRBJ1-2; TRBD1 aligns across 9 bases. The CDR3 covers 14 residues. The V segment lost 0 bases and the J segment 7 bases; nucleotides outside the gene matches: 3. Germline CDR1 is LGHNA and CDR2 is YNFKEQ.

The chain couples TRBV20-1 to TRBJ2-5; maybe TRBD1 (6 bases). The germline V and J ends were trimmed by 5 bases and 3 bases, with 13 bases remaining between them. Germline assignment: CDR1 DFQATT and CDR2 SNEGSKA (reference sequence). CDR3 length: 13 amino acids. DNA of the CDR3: TGCAGTGCTCCGGGGACATATGAAGAGACCCAGTACTTC. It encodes CSAPGTYEETQYF.

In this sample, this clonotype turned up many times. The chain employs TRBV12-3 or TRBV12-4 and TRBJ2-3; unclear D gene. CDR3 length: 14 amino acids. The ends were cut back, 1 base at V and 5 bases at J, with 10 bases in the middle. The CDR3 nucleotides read TGTGCCAGCAGTTTAGGAAGAAAGTTAGATACGCAGTATTTT. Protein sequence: CASSLGRKLDTQYF.

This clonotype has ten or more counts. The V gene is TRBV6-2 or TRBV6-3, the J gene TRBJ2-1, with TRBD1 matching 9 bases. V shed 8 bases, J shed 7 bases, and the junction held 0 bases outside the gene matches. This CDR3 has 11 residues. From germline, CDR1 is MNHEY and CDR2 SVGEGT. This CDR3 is CASGQGNEQFF. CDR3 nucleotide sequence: TGTGCCAGCGGACAGGGGAATGAGCAGTTCTTC.

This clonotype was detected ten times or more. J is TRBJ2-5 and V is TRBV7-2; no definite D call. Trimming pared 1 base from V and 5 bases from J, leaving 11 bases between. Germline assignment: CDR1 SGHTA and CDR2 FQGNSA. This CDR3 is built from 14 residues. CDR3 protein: CASSLGTRAETQYF. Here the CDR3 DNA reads TGTGCCAGCAGCTTAGGGACCCGGGCTGAGACCCAGTACTTC.

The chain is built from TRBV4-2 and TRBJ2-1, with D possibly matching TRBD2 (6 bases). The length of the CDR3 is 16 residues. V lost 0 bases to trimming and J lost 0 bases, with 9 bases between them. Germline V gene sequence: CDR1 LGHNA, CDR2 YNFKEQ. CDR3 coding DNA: TGTGCCAGCAGCCAAGAGCGGCGGGGCTCCTACAATGAGCAGTTCTTC. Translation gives CASSQERRGSYNEQFF.

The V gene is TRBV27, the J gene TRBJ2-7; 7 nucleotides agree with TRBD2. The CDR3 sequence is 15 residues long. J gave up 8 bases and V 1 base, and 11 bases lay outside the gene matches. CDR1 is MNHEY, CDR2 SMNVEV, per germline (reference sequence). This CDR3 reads CASSLWGGKNVQQYF. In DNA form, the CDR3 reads TGTGCCAGCAGTTTATGGGGGGGGAAGAACGTCCAGCAGTACTTC.

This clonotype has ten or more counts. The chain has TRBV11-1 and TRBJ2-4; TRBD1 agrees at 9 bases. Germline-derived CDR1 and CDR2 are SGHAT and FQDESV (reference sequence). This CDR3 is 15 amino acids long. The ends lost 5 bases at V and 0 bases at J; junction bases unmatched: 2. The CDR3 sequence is CASSPDRGAKNIQYF. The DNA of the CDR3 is TGTGCCAGCAGCCCGGACAGGGGAGCCAAAAACATTCAGTACTTC.

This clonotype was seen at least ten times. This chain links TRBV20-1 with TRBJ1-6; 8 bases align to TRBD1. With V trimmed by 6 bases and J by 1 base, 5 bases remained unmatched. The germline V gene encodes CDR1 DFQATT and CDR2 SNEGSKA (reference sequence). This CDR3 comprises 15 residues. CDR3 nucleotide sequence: TGCAGTGCGTCGACAGGGGTATCCTATAATTCACCCCTCCACTTT. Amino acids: CSASTGVSYNSPLHF.

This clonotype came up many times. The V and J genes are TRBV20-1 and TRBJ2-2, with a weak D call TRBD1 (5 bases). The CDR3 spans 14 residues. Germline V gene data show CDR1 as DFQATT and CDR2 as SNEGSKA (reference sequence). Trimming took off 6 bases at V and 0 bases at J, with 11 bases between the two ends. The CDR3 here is CSAWPGSNTGELFF. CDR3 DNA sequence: TGCAGTGCCTGGCCAGGGTCGAACACCGGGGAGCTGTTTTTT.

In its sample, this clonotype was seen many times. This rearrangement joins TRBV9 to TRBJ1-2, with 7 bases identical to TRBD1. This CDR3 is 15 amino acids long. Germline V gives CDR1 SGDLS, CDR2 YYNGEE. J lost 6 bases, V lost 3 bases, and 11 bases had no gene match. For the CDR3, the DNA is TGTGCCAGCAGCGCCCCACGACAGGGAATGGATGGCTACACCTTC. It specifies CASSAPRQGMDGYTF.

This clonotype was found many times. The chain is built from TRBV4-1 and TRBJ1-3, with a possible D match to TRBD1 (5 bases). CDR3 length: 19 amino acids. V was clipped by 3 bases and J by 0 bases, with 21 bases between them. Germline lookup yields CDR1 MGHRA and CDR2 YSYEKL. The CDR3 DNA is TGCGCCAGCAGCCAGGCAGCGTTTTTACGGACAACCTCTGGAAACACCATATATTTT. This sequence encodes CASSQAAFLRTTSGNTIYF.

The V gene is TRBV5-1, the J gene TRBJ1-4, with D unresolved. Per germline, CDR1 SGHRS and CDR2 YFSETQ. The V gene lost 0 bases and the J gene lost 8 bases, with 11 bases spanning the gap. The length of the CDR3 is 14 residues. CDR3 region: CASSLGGLGEKLFF. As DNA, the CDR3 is TGCGCCAGCAGCTTGGGAGGGCTCGGGGAAAAACTGTTTTTT.

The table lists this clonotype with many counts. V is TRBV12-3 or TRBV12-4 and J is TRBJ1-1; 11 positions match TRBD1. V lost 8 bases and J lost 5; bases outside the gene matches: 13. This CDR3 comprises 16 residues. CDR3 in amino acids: CASADAGTGGKTEAFF. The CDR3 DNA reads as TGTGCCAGCGCGGACGCCGGGACAGGGGGAAAAACTGAAGCTTTCTTT.

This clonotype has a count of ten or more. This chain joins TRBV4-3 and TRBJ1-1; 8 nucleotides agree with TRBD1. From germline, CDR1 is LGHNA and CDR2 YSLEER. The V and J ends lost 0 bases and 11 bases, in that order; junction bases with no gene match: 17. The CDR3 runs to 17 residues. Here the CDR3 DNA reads TGCGCCAGCAGCCAAGAATACGGAGGGGACAGGCGCCGTACCGCTTTCTTT. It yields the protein CASSQEYGGDRRRTAFF.

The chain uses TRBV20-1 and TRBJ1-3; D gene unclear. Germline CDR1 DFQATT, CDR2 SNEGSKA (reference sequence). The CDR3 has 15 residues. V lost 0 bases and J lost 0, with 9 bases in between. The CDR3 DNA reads TGCAGTGCTAGAGATCCTGTACACTCTGGAAACACCATATATTTT. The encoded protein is CSARDPVHSGNTIYF.

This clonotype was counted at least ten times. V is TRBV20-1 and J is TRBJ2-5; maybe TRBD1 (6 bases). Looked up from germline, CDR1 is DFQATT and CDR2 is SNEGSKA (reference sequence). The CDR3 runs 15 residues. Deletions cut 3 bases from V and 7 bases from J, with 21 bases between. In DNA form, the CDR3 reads TGCAGTGCTAGCACCACCTCAGGGGTATCCGGGACCCAGTACTTC. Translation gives CSASTTSGVSGTQYF.

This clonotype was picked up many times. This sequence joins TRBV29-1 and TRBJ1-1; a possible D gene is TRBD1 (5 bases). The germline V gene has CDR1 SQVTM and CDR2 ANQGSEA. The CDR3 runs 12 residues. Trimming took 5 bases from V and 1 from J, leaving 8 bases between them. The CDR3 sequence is CSVQQANTEAFF. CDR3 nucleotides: TGCAGCGTTCAACAGGCGAACACTGAAGCTTTCTTT. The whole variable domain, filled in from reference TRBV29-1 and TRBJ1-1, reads SAVISQKPSRDICQRGTSLTIQCQVDSQVTMMFWYRQQPGQSLTLIATANQGSEATYESGFVIDKFPISRPNLTFSTLTVSNMSPEDSSIYLCSVQQANTEAFFGQGTRLTVV.

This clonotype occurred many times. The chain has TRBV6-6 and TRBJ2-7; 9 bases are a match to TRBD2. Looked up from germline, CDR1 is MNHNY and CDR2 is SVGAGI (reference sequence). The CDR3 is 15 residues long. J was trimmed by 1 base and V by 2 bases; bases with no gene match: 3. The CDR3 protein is CASSYGTSPSYEQYF. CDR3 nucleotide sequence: TGTGCCAGCAGTTACGGGACTAGCCCTTCCTACGAGCAGTACTTC.

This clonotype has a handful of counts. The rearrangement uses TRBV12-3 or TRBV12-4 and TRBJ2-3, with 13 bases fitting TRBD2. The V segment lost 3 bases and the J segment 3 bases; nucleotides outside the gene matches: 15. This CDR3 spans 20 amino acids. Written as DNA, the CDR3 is TGTGCCAGCAGTTTGAGGATCTCCGGACTAGCGGGAGATAGGACAGATACGCAGTATTTT. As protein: CASSLRISGLAGDRTDTQYF.

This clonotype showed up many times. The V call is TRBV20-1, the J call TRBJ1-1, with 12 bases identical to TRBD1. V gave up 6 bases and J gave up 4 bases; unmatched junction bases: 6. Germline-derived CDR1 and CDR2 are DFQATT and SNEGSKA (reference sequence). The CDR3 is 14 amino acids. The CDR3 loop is CSAPGQGAGTEAFF. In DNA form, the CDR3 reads TGCAGTGCACCGGGACAGGGGGCGGGCACTGAAGCTTTCTTT.

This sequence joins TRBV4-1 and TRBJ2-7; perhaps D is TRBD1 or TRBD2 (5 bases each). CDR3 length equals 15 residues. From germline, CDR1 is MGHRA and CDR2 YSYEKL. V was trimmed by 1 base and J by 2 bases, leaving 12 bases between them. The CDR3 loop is CASSQGLGTPYEQYF. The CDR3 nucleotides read TGCGCCAGCAGCCAAGGTTTAGGGACCCCCTACGAGCAGTACTTC.

CDR3 sequence (DNA): TGTGCCAGCAGGAGGGGGGGGGACGGCCCCTACGAGCAGTACTTC. It translates to CASRRGGDGPYEQYF. This sequence joins TRBV6-4 and TRBJ2-7, with a possible D match to TRBD2 (7 bases). CDR3 length: 15 residues. CDR1 is MRHNA and CDR2 is SNTAGT in the germline V gene. With 6 bases removed from V and 2 bases from J, the gap between germline ends came to 17 bases.

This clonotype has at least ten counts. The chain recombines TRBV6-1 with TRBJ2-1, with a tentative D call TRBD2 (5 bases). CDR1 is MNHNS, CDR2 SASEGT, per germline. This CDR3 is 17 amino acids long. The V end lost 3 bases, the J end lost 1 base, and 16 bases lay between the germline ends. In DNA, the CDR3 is TGTGCCAGCAGTGATAGTTATGAGCGGTGGTCCTACAATGAGCAGTTCTTC. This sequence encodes CASSDSYERWSYNEQFF.

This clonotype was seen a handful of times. The CDR3 loop reads CASSRDPNQPQHF. CDR3 nucleotide sequence: TGTGCCAGCAGCAGGGACCCGAATCAGCCCCAGCATTTT. The chain is built from TRBV7-9 and TRBJ1-5; TRBD1 is a possible D gene (5 bases). The germline gives CDR1 SEHNR, CDR2 FQNEAQ (reference sequence). Trimming took off 5 bases at V and 4 bases at J, with 9 bases between the two ends. The CDR3 spans 13 residues.

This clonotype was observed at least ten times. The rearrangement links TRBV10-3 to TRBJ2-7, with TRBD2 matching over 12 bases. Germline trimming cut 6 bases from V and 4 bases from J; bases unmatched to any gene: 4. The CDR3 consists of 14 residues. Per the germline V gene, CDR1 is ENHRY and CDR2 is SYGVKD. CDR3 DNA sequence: TGTGCCATCAGGTGGACTAGCGGGACTTACGAGCAGTACTTC. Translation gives CAIRWTSGTYEQYF.

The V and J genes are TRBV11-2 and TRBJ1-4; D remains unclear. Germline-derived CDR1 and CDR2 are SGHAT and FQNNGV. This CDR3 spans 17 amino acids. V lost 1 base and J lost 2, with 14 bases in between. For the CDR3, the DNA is TGTGCCAGCAGCTTAGTAGGTACTCCGCGGACTAATGAAAAACTGTTTTTT. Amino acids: CASSLVGTPRTNEKLFF.

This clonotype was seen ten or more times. This CDR3 reads CATSQGGWWYGYTF. In nucleotides, the CDR3 is TGTGCCACCAGCCAGGGGGGCTGGTGGTATGGCTACACCTTC. The chain recombines TRBV15 with TRBJ1-2; 7 bases fit TRBD1. The CDR3 contains 14 residues. The germline CDR1 and CDR2 sequences are LNHNV and YYDKDF (reference sequence). The V and J ends lost 5 bases and 5 bases, in that order; junction bases with no gene match: 8.

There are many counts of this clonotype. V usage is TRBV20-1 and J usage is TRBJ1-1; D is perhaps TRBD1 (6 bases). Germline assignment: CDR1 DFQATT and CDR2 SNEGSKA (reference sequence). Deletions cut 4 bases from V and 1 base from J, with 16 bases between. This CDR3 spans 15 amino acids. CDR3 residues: CSAIRQDLKNTEAFF. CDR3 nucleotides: TGCAGTGCTATAAGACAGGACCTGAAGAACACTGAAGCTTTCTTT.

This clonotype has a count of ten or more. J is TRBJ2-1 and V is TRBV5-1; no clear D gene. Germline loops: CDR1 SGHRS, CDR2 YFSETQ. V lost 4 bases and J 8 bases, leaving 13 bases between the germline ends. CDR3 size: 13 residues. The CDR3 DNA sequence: TGCGCCAGCAGCATCGACCTTATCGATGAGCAGTTCTTC. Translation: CASSIDLIDEQFF. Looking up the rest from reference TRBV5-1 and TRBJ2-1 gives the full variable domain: KAGVTQTPRYLIKTRGQQVTLSCSPISGHRSVSWYQQTPGQGLQFLFEYFSETQRNKGNFPGRFSGRQFSNSRSEMNVSTLELGDSALYLCASSIDLIDEQFFGPGTRLTVL.